The 13 T cell receptor beta chains in this list originate from one sample, sequenced in a study of metastatic and nonmetastatic thyroid tumors. Using MiXCR, TCRdb re-called clones from the PCR reads. The sample records over 35,000 clones, about a sixth being singletons. Every patient underwent thyroid surgery untreated. Sequences were obtained from tumor tissue. These receptors all stem from a female donor with papillary thyroid cancer or a benign thyroid nodule (not recorded which). Some clones in this sample may be carry-over from other donors' samples.

This clone occurred many times. The chain uses TRBV15 and TRBJ1-2, with D uncertain. The germline V and J ends were trimmed by 5 bases and 7 bases, with 17 bases remaining between them. The CDR3 runs 14 residues. Germline V gene data show CDR1 as LNHNV and CDR2 as YYDKDF (reference sequence). CDR3 region: CATSPVSRTGGYTF. Here the CDR3 DNA reads TGTGCCACCAGCCCCGTTTCTAGGACTGGTGGCTACACCTTC. The full variable domain, in which reference TRBV15 and TRBJ1-2 provide the parts outside the CDR3, is DAMVIQNPRYQVTQFGKPVTLSCSQTLNHNVMYWYQQKSSQAPKLLFHYYDKDFNNEADTPDNFQSRRPNTSFCFLDIRSPGLGDTAMYLCATSPVSRTGGYTFGSGTRLTVV.

This clone was observed at least ten times. J is TRBJ1-1 and V is TRBV7-3; TRBD1 matches at 9 bases. V trimming: 6 bases; J trimming: 6 bases; junction bases outside the gene matches: 5. The CDR3 runs to 13 residues. Looked up from germline, CDR1 is SGHTA and CDR2 is FQGTGA. DNA of the CDR3: TGTGCCAGCAGTCCGGGACAGGGTTCTGAAGCTTTCTTT. Its protein is CASSPGQGSEAFF.

This clone was seen repeatedly, ten times or more. The rearrangement links TRBV11-2 to TRBJ1-2; D ambiguous. Germline assignment: CDR1 SGHAT and CDR2 FQNNGV. The V and J ends lost 4 bases and 2 bases respectively, with 11 bases between them. The CDR3 runs to 14 residues. CDR3 nucleotides: TGTGCCAGCAGCTCGACAATTTCGAACTATGGCTACACCTTC. This sequence encodes CASSSTISNYGYTF. The full variable domain, in which reference TRBV11-2 and TRBJ1-2 provide the parts outside the CDR3, is EAGVAQSPRYKIIEKRQSVAFWCNPISGHATLYWYQQILGQGPKLLIQFQNNGVVDDSQLPKDRFSAERLKGVDSTLKIQPAKLEDSAVYLCASSSTISNYGYTFGSGTRLTVV.

Comment on this clone: Its ends do not fully match the called genes, so a read error is possible. This chain connects TRBV11-2 to TRBJ2-6; 7 bases agree with TRBD2. The CDR3 length is 13 residues. Germline V gene sequence: CDR1 SGHAT, CDR2 FQNNGV. The CDR3 DNA follows: TGTGCCAGCAGCCCAGGGACTATGGTCGAGATGTACTTC. Its protein product is CASSPGTMVEMYF.

V is TRBV9 and J is TRBJ2-3; 10 bases align to TRBD2. V trimming: 3 bases; J trimming: 3 bases; junction bases outside the gene matches: 4. The CDR3 length is 15 residues. Germline CDR1 and CDR2: SGDLS and YYNGEE. CDR3 sequence (DNA): TGTGCCAGCAGCGCCGGGACTAGCGTAACAGATACGCAGTATTTT. Amino acids: CASSAGTSVTDTQYF. Looking up the rest from reference TRBV9 and TRBJ2-3 gives the full variable domain: DSGVTQTPKHLITATGQRVTLRCSPRSGDLSVYWYQQSLDQGLQFLIQYYNGEERAKGNILERFSAQQFPDLHSELNLSSLELGDSALYFCASSAGTSVTDTQYFGPGTRLTVL.

This clone appeared a few times. A read error is possible here, since a much larger clone lies one base away. The chain couples TRBV20-1 to TRBJ1-2, with unresolved D. Trimming took 5 bases from V and 10 from J, leaving 14 bases between them. Germline V gene lookup returns CDR1 DFQATT and CDR2 SNEGSKA (reference sequence). CDR3 length equals 11 residues. DNA for the CDR3: TGCAGTGCTGACCGTCTGGGCGACTACACCTTC. It yields the protein CSADRLGDYTF.

Concerning this clone: This clone may be a read error of a much larger clone one base away. The chain is built from TRBV19 and TRBJ2-3; TRBD2 matches 14 bases. Per germline, CDR1 LNHDA and CDR2 SQIVND (reference sequence). The CDR3 consists of 17 residues. Trimming took 6 bases from V and 5 from J; bases not matched to a gene: 10. This chain's CDR3 is CASRLTGTSGGLDTQYF. Written as DNA, the CDR3 is TGTGCCAGTAGACTTACCGGGACTAGCGGGGGTTTAGATACGCAGTATTTT.

This clone was found many times. V is TRBV28 and J is TRBJ2-5, with D perhaps TRBD2 (5 bases). Germline V CDR1 and CDR2: MDHEN, SYDVKM. The ends were cut back, 7 bases at V and 2 bases at J, with 11 bases in the middle. The CDR3 contains 13 residues. For the CDR3, the DNA is TGTGCCAGCACCGCCAGGACTCAAGAGACCCAGTACTTC. Translated: CASTARTQETQYF.

By sample fraction, this clone is medium-sized. The chain is built from TRBV18 and TRBJ2-2; maybe TRBD2 (6 bases). The V gene lost 2 bases and the J gene lost 6 bases, with 13 bases spanning the gap. CDR1 is KGHSH, CDR2 LQKENI, per germline. The CDR3 contains 15 residues. Here the CDR3 reads CASSPFVAGPGELFF. For the CDR3, the DNA is TGTGCCAGCTCACCATTTGTTGCGGGACCCGGGGAGCTGTTTTTT.

This clone has at least ten counts. The J gene is TRBJ2-3, the V gene TRBV20-1; unclear D gene. V gave up 3 bases and J gave up 5 bases, with 15 bases separating them. Germline CDR1 reads DFQATT; CDR2 reads SNEGSKA (reference sequence). The CDR3 length is 14 residues. For the CDR3, the DNA is TGCAGTGCTAGTCCCTCACCGGCCCTAGATACGCAGTATTTT. It encodes CSASPSPALDTQYF.

This clone was observed a few times. The V gene is TRBV19, the J gene TRBJ2-3; D uncertain. V was cut by 6 bases and J by 0 bases, with 7 bases left in between. The CDR3 runs 13 residues. Germline loops: CDR1 LNHDA, CDR2 SQIVND (reference sequence). Written as DNA, the CDR3 is TGTGCCAGTAGCCACTTCAGCACAGATACGCAGTATTTT. Its protein product is CASSHFSTDTQYF.

Points on this clone: One end of the junction varies from germline; a read error may be responsible. The chain has TRBV10-3 and TRBJ2-7; 9 bases agree with TRBD2. Germline V gene lookup returns CDR1 ENHRY and CDR2 SYGVKD. This CDR3 contains 18 residues. CDR3 nucleotide sequence: TGTGCCATCAGGGGTGGGGACAGTCCTAGCGGGACCCTCTACGTGCAGTACTTC. Protein: CAIRGGDSPSGTLYVQYF.

Judged by abundance, this clone is medium-sized (0.01 to 0.1%). Other DNA sequences in this sample translate to the same CDR3. The chain joins TRBV6-1 to TRBJ1-6; TRBD1 aligns across 8 bases. Germline V gene lookup returns CDR1 MNHNS and CDR2 SASEGT. J gave up 9 bases and V 1 base, and 5 bases lay outside the gene matches. This CDR3 is 15 amino acids long. The CDR3 DNA sequence: TGTGCCAGCAGTGAAGATCGACAGGGGTTTTCACCCCTCCACTTT. This encodes CASSEDRQGFSPLHF.